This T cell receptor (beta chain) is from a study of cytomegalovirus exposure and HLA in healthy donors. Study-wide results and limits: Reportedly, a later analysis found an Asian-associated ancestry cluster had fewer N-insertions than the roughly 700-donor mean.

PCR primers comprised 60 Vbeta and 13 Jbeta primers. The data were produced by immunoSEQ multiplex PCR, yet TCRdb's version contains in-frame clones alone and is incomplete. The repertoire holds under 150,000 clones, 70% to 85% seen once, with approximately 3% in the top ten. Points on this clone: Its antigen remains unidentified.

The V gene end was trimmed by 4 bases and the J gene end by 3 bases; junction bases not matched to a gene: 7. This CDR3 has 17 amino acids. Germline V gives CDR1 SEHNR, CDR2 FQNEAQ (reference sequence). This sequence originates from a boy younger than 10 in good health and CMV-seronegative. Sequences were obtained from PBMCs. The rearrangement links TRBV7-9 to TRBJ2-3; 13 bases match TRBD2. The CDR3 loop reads CASSSFTSGRGTDTQYF. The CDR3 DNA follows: TGTGCCAGCAGCTCATTTACTAGCGGGAGGGGAACAGATACGCAGTATTTT.